This record covers a single TCR beta chain. The antigen remains unidentified. The CDR3 has 18 amino acids. PCR employed 60 Vbeta and 13 Jbeta primers. The assay was immunoSEQ multiplex PCR, and TCRdb's table has in-frame clones only and misses some. The sample comprises roughly 280,000 clones, about 66% of which are singletons, and approximately 2.5% rests with the top ten. This sample is part of a study of cytomegalovirus exposure and HLA in healthy donors. Study observations and caveats: Being productive about 90% or about 30% of the time was typical of most TCR beta V segments in an earlier analysis. The analysis excluded some indistinguishable V segments, including TRBV6-2 and TRBV6-3. A highly shared variant cluster was judged a likely technical artifact. Researchers counted over 150 TCR beta chains as cytomegalovirus-associated.

The chain employs TRBV21-1 and TRBJ2-5; TRBD2 was called by the table and not checked on the DNA. TRBV21-1 is flagged as a pseudogene. The clonotype originates from a female donor in good health and CMV-seronegative. Sequenced: PBMCs. CDR3 DNA: TGTGCCAGCAGCAATGTGAAATCACGGACTAGCGGACAAGAGACCCAGTACTTC. This sequence encodes CASSNVKSRTSGQETQYF.